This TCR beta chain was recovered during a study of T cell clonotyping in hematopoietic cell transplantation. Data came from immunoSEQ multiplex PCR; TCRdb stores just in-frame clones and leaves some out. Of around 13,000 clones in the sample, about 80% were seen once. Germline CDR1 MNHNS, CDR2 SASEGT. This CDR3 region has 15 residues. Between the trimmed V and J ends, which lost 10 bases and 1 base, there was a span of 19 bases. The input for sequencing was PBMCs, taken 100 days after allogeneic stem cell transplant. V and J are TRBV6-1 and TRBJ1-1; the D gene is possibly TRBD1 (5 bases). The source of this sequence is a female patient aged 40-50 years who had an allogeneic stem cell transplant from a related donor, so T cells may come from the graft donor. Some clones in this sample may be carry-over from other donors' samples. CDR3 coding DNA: TGTGCCACTGAGTACGGAGCAGGGTCGAACACTGAAGCTTTCTTT. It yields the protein CATEYGAGSNTEAFF.